The 15 T cell receptor beta chains given below trace back to one sample, sequenced in a study of blood T cell repertoires in COVID-19. Sequencing was performed with immunoSEQ multiplex PCR; in TCRdb, only in-frame clones are kept and a portion is missing. The sample shows about 130,000 clones, 84% of them seen only once. The sequenced sample was peripheral blood. These receptors were taken from a human donor in a cohort sampled during active COVID-19.

This clone was seen just once. V usage is TRBV7-6 and J usage is TRBJ1-1, with a possible D match to TRBD1 (5 bases). Trimming cost V 1 base and J 3 bases, with 6 bases left between them. Germline assignment: CDR1 SGHVS and CDR2 FNYEAQ. The CDR3 length is 13 residues. DNA of the CDR3: TGTGCCAGCAGCTTAGAGGGGCACACTGAAGCTTTCTTT. Translation: CASSLEGHTEAFF.

The rearrangement links TRBV10-3 to TRBJ2-7; the match to TRBD2 covers 9 bases. CDR3 length: 14 amino acids. CDR1 is ENHRY and CDR2 is SYGVKD in the germline V gene. The ends lost 4 bases at V and 4 bases at J; junction bases unmatched: 5. The CDR3, as DNA: TGTGCCATCAGTGCAGCGGGAGGTATTTACGAGCAGTACGTC. It yields the protein CAISAAGGIYEQYV.

This clone was detected only a few times. The rearrangement joins TRBV9 to TRBJ1-2, with D possibly matching TRBD1 (6 bases). The V gene lost 4 bases and the J gene lost 6 bases, with 16 bases spanning the gap. The germline V gene has CDR1 SGDLS and CDR2 YYNGEE. The CDR3 consists of 14 residues. DNA of the CDR3: TGTGCCAGCAGCCGTACGCCCAGGGGCGATGGCTACACCTTC. This codes for CASSRTPRGDGYTF.

This sequence joins TRBV5-1 and TRBJ1-1; TRBD1 matches 9 bases. Germline trimming cut 5 bases from V and 1 base from J; bases unmatched to any gene: 3. The CDR3 loop spans 14 amino acids. Per the germline V gene, CDR1 is SGHRS and CDR2 is YFSETQ. CDR3 nucleotides: TGCGCCAGCAGAGCGGGACAGGGGAACACTGAAGCTTTCTTT. This codes for CASRAGQGNTEAFF.

The chain joins TRBV5-6 to TRBJ1-1; no firm D call. CDR1 is SGHDT and CDR2 is YYEEEE in the germline V gene. V shed 1 base and J shed 1 base, with 11 bases lying between them. The CDR3 length is 15 residues. CDR3 in DNA: TGTGCCAGCAGCTTGTTCGTCCTCGGGAACACTGAAGCTTTCTTT. Its translation: CASSLFVLGNTEAFF.

The rearrangement links TRBV7-2 to TRBJ2-7, with 15 bases that match TRBD2. J was trimmed by 6 bases and V by 4 bases; bases with no gene match: 1. Germline CDR1 SGHTA, CDR2 FQGNSA. This CDR3 has 14 residues. The CDR3 region has the DNA TGTGCCAGCAGCTCGGGACTAGCGGGAGGCGAGCAGTACGTC. It translates to CASSSGLAGGEQYV.

The gene calls are TRBV9 and TRBJ1-2, with 11 bases aligning to TRBD1. The CDR3 has 14 amino acids. V lost 4 bases and J lost 4; bases outside the gene matches: 3. The germline CDR1 and CDR2 sequences are SGDLS and YYNGEE. CDR3 in DNA: TGTGCCAGCAGCTCGGGACAGGGGGGCTATGGCTACACCTTC. It yields the protein CASSSGQGGYGYTF. The complete variable domain, with remaining parts taken from reference TRBV9 and TRBJ1-2, reads DSGVTQTPKHLITATGQRVTLRCSPRSGDLSVYWYQQSLDQGLQFLIQYYNGEERAKGNILERFSAQQFPDLHSELNLSSLELGDSALYFCASSSGQGGYGYTFGSGTRLTVV.

The chain links TRBV3-1 (or the pseudogene TRBV3-2) to TRBJ2-3; D not resolved. This CDR3 contains 16 residues. Germline V lookup: CDR1 LGHDT, CDR2 YNNKEL (reference sequence). The V end was cut by 6 bases, the J end by 2 bases, with 18 bases between. The DNA for the CDR3 is TGTGCCAGCAGTCTGGGCCCAGCCTTAAACACAGATACGCAGTATTTT. Its protein product is CASSLGPALNTDTQYF.

Points on this clone: Within the sample, other DNA sequences also encode this same CDR3. The chain has TRBV18 and TRBJ1-5; 10 bases match TRBD1. Losses at the gene ends were 5 bases for V and 2 bases for J; bases not matched to a gene: 3. The CDR3 contains 15 residues. Germline values: CDR1 KGHSH, CDR2 LQKENI. The CDR3 DNA reads TGTGCCAGCTCAACCGGGACAGGGGGCAATCAGCCCCAGCATTTT. Translating gives CASSTGTGGNQPQHF.

The chain couples TRBV3-1 (or the pseudogene TRBV3-2) to TRBJ2-2; 14 positions agree with TRBD2. Germline trimming cut 4 bases from V and 7 bases from J; bases unmatched to any gene: 8. The germline V gene has CDR1 LGHDT and CDR2 YNNKEL (reference sequence). The CDR3 loop spans 17 amino acids. The CDR3 DNA is TGTGCCAGCAGCCTGGGACTAGCGGGAGCGAGTGGCGGGGAGCTGTTTTTT. Protein: CASSLGLAGASGGELFF.

This clone was seen just once. This chain connects TRBV6-1 to TRBJ1-4; D unclear. The ends were cut back, 2 bases at V and 0 bases at J, with 10 bases in the middle. The CDR3 sequence is 16 residues long. Germline CDR1 is MNHNS and CDR2 is SASEGT. The chain's CDR3 is CASSEYAGATNEKLFF. In DNA form, the CDR3 reads TGTGCCAGCAGTGAATACGCGGGCGCAACTAATGAAAAACTGTTTTTT.

The rearrangement links TRBV6-5 to TRBJ1-3, with a tentative D call TRBD1 (5 bases). Germline-derived CDR1 and CDR2 are MNHEY and SVGAGI. V was clipped by 7 bases and J by 5 bases, with 15 bases between them. The CDR3 length is 14 residues. CDR3: CASTSRDWRNTIYF. The DNA for the CDR3 is TGTGCCAGCACAAGCCGGGACTGGAGAAACACCATATATTTT.

The chain employs TRBV10-2 and TRBJ1-5; 7 bases match TRBD1. The CDR3 covers 13 residues. Trimming took 3 bases from V and 6 from J; bases not matched to a gene: 2. Germline assignment: CDR1 WSHSY and CDR2 SAAADI. The DNA of the CDR3 is TGCGCCAGCAGTGAACAGGGGCGTCAGCCCCAGCATTTT. The encoded protein is CASSEQGRQPQHF.

Comments on this clone: Other DNA sequences in this specimen translate into the identical CDR3. The J gene is TRBJ2-7, the V gene TRBV5-1, with D perhaps matching TRBD1 (6 bases). This CDR3 region has 15 residues. The V and J ends lost 1 base and 2 bases respectively, with 13 bases between them. Germline V lookup: CDR1 SGHRS, CDR2 YFSETQ. CDR3 sequence: CASSLQGQGTYEQYF. CDR3 bases: TGCGCCAGCAGCTTGCAGGGGCAAGGGACCTACGAGCAGTACTTC.

The V gene is TRBV27, the J gene TRBJ1-2; TRBD1 matches at 9 bases. The trim removed 5 bases at V and 7 bases at J, leaving 8 bases unmatched. The CDR3 totals 14 residues. The germline CDR1 and CDR2 sequences are MNHEY and SMNVEV (reference sequence). The CDR3 coding sequence is TGTGCCAGCAGTCATCGGGACAGGGAGGGTGGCTACACCTTC. Protein product: CASSHRDREGGYTF.